The rows below give T cell receptor beta chains drawn from one sample of a study of Ad26.COV2.S vaccination and SARS-CoV-2 variants. TCRdb's table, derived via immunoSEQ multiplex PCR, lists solely in-frame clones and lacks some. The sample carries roughly 700,000 clones, around 89% recorded once. Specimen: peripheral blood, collected in a trial of Ad26.COV2.S vaccine versus placebo. These receptors were taken from a person aged 18-60 years who received the Ad26.COV2.S COVID-19 vaccine or a placebo. The CDR3 runs from the conserved cysteine through the conserved F or W. D genes are given only for firm matches. Some rows have no size entry. The others give once, few or many, or a class for an expanded clone.

>TRBJ2-1|.|TRBD1|TRBV3-1/TRBV3-2
TGTGCCAGCAGTACCACGGACAGGGAGCAGTTCTTC
CASSTTDREQFF
>TRBJ2-7|few|.|TRBV2
TGTGCCAGCAGTGAGGTGCTTCCCTACGAGCAGTACTTC
CASSEVLPYEQYF
>TRBJ2-1|.|.|TRBV5-1
TGCGCCAGCAGCTTGGCCCCCCGGACCCGTCTGTACAATGAGCAGTTCTTC
CASSLAPRTRLYNEQFF
>TRBJ2-7|.|.|TRBV4-1
TGCGCCAGCAGCCAGCGTGGTGGGGTCGAGCAGTACTTC
CASSQRGGVEQYF
>TRBJ1-1|.|.|TRBV6-6
TGTGCCAGCAGTCGGGGAGGGAACACTGAAGCTTTCTTT
CASSRGGNTEAFF
>TRBJ1-1|.|TRBD1|TRBV30
TGTGCCTCGGGACAGGGTTCTGAAGCTTTCTTT
CASGQGSEAFF
>TRBJ2-1|.|.|TRBV3-1/TRBV3-2
TGTGCCAGCAGCCAAGACTGGAATGAGCAGTTCTTC
CASSQDWNEQFF
>TRBJ1-6|.|.|TRBV9
TGTGCCAGCACCACTGGGGGCAGGAATTCACCCCTCCACTTT
CASTTGGRNSPLHF
>TRBJ1-3|.|TRBD1|TRBV7-8
TGTGCCAGCAGCCGGACAGGCTCTGGAAACACCATATATTTT
CASSRTGSGNTIYF
>TRBJ1-6|once|.|TRBV30
TGTGCCTGGAGTCCGGGGTCTTCACCCCTCCACTTT
CAWSPGSSPLHF
>TRBJ1-5|.|.|TRBV3-1/TRBV3-2
TGTGCCAGCAGCCAAGATAAACAGCCCCAGCATTTT
CASSQDKQPQHF
>TRBJ2-3|.|.|TRBV30
TGTGCCTGGGGCAAGGACTTCACAGATACGCAGTATTTT
CAWGKDFTDTQYF
>TRBJ1-5|.|.|TRBV24-1
TGTGCCACCAGCGATTCAGGCGACCGTAGCAATCAGCCCCAGCATTTT
CATSDSGDRSNQPQHF
>TRBJ1-1|.|.|TRBV5-1
TGCGCCAGCAGCTTGGGTGGGGACGCCAACACTGAAGCTTTCTTT
CASSLGGDANTEAFF
>TRBJ2-3|.|.|TRBV18
TGTGCCAGCTCCCCCCGGGGTTCAGATACGCAGTATTTT
CASSPRGSDTQYF
>TRBJ2-1|once|TRBD2|TRBV10-3
TGTGCCATCAGTTCGCCCGGTCTAGCGGGTTACAATGAGCAGTTCTTC
CAISSPGLAGYNEQFF
>TRBJ2-2|.|TRBD1|TRBV19
TGTGCCAGTACCGGGACAGGGACCACCGGGGAGCTGTTTTTT
CASTGTGTTGELFF
>TRBJ1-4|.|.|TRBV19
TGTGCCAGTAGCCGGCCCCTCTCCCCGGATAATGAAAAACTGTTTTTT
CASSRPLSPDNEKLFF
>TRBJ2-1|.|.|TRBV6-5
TGTGCCAGCAGTTACTCAGAGGGAGTACCCGTCAATGAGCAGTTCTTC
CASSYSEGVPVNEQFF
>TRBJ2-7|.|TRBD2|TRBV12-5
TGTGCTAGTGGTTACGGACTAGCGGGGACCTACGAGCAGTACTTC
CASGYGLAGTYEQYF
>TRBJ1-2|few|.|TRBV18
TGTGCCTCGGGAGCCGACTATGGCTACACCTTC
CASGADYGYTF
>TRBJ1-2|.|TRBD1|TRBV18
TGTGCCAGCTCACAAGGACAGGGTCACTATGGCTACACCTTC
CASSQGQGHYGYTF
>TRBJ2-3|.|TRBD2|TRBV7-2
TGTGCCAGCAGCTCTAGGACTAGCGTACGGCAGTATTTT
CASSSRTSVRQYF
>TRBJ2-7|.|TRBD2|TRBV18
TGTGCCAGCTCACCGGGGACTAGCGGGGGGGCTTACGAGCAGTACTTC
CASSPGTSGGAYEQYF
>TRBJ1-6|.|TRBD1|TRBV3-1/TRBV3-2
TGTGCCAGCAGCCTTGGACAGGGTAATTCACCCCTCCACTTT
CASSLGQGNSPLHF
>TRBJ1-2|.|.|TRBV7-9
TGTGCCAGCAGCCCTCAGTATGAGAGCTACACCTTC
CASSPQYESYTF
>TRBJ2-7|.|.|TRBV27
TGTGCCAGCAGTCCCCGTGGGGGCGGGATCTTACGAGGGCAGTACTTC
CASSPRGGGILRGQYF
>TRBJ2-3|once|.|TRBV7-6
TGTGCCAGCAGCTTCGGCGGGGACTGGTATTTT
CASSFGGDWYF
>TRBJ2-7|.|.|TRBV30
TGTGCCTGGAGTGTAGGTCCCAGGTACGAGCAGTACTTC
CAWSVGPRYEQYF
>TRBJ2-6|once|TRBD2|TRBV7-8
TGTGCCAGCACCCTCATCGGCGGGAGGGAGGACGTCCTGACTTTC
CASTLIGGREDVLTF
>TRBJ2-5|.|TRBD2|TRBV10-2
TGCGCCAGCAGTGGGTCAACTAGCGGGAGGACAGAGACCCAGTACTTC
CASSGSTSGRTETQYF
>TRBJ2-7|.|TRBD2|TRBV6-4
TGTGCCAGCAGTGTAGAGGGAGGACTAGCAAAGTACGAGCAGTACTTC
CASSVEGGLAKYEQYF
>TRBJ2-7|.|.|TRBV11-2
TGTGCCAGCAGCTTAGACCTCTACGAGCAGTACTTC
CASSLDLYEQYF
>TRBJ2-1|once|.|TRBV11-2
TGTGCCAGCAGCGCCGCTCCCGGGGGCGAGGAGCAGTTCTTC
CASSAAPGGEEQFF
>TRBJ2-5|.|.|TRBV30
TGTGCCCGGACCTATGAGGTGGGGGAACAAGAGACCCAGTACTTC
CARTYEVGEQETQYF
>TRBJ2-5|.|.|TRBV11-2
TGTGCCAGCAGCCCCCTAGGGACGGGGGATGCAGAGACCCAGTACTTC
CASSPLGTGDAETQYF
>TRBJ2-7|.|.|TRBV10-3
TGTGCCATCAGTGAGTCCAGCGAGCAGTACTTC
CAISESSEQYF
>TRBJ2-2|.|.|TRBV11-3
TGTGCCAGCAGTTTTACGCGGGGGGAGCTGTTTTTT
CASSFTRGELFF
>TRBJ1-3|.|.|TRBV6-5
TGTGCCAGCAGTTACGCCGCAGGGAACTCTGGAAACACCATATATTTT
CASSYAAGNSGNTIYF
>TRBJ2-7|.|.|TRBV13
TGTGCCACCCGCCGAGGAGGGGGGACCTACGAGCAGTACTTC
CATRRGGGTYEQYF
>TRBJ1-1|.|.|TRBV12-3/TRBV12-4
TGTGCCAGCTCCCTGGGGCGAGACACTGAAGCTTTCTTT
CASSLGRDTEAFF
>TRBJ1-2|.|.|TRBV12-5
TGTGCTAGTGGTTTGGTAGCAGCCAGCTATGGCTACACCTTC
CASGLVAASYGYTF
>TRBJ2-1|.|TRBD1|TRBV7-2
TGTGCCAGCAGCTACTACACAGGGGCGGCTGAGCAGTTCTTC
CASSYYTGAAEQFF
>TRBJ1-5|once|.|TRBV21-1
TGTGCCAGCAGCACCGACGGGGGGACGAATCAGCCCCAGCATTTT
CASSTDGGTNQPQHF
>TRBJ2-1|.|TRBD2|TRBV13
TGTGCCAGCAGCCGGACTAGCGGGGGATACAATGAGCAGTTCTTC
CASSRTSGGYNEQFF
>TRBJ2-7|once|TRBD2|TRBV13
TGTGCCAGCAGCTTAGCTTCAGCGGGAGGGCCGATCTACGAGCAGTACTTC
CASSLASAGGPIYEQYF
>TRBJ1-3|.|.|TRBV6-1
TGTGCCAGCAGTGAAGACAGATCTGGAAACACCATATATTTT
CASSEDRSGNTIYF
>TRBJ1-1|.|.|TRBV2
TGTGCCAGCAGTGGTTTTTTGAACACTGAAGCTTTCTTT
CASSGFLNTEAFF